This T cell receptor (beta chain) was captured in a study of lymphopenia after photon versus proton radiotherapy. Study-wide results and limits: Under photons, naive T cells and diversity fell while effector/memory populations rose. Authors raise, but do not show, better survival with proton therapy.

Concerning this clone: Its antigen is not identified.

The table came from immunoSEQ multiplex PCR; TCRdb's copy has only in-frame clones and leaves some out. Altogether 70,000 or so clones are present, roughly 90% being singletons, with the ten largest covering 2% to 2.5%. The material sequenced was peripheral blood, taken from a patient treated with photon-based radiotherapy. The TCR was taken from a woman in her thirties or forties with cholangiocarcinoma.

In DNA form, the CDR3 reads TGTGCCAGCAGCCAGGGGCATGATGGCTACACCTTC. As protein: CASSQGHDGYTF. V and J are TRBV6-5 and TRBJ1-2; a weak D match, TRBD1 (6 bases). The CDR3 is 12 amino acids. V dropped 6 bases and J dropped 6 bases, with 11 bases sitting between them. Per the germline V gene, CDR1 is MNHEY and CDR2 is SVGAGI.